This TCR beta chain was profiled in a study of siplizumab effects on memory and regulatory T cells. Study-wide findings and caveats: An assignable phenotype, naive or memory, was missing from roughly 78-96% of proliferating CD4+ or CD8+ clones. Treg-derived clones made up an average of roughly 66% of mappable alloreactive CD4+ clones with siplizumab and over 25% in controls. Siplizumab produced a significant reduction in alloreactive sequences that were traceable to unstimulated CD4+ memory cells.

As for this clone: Its antigen remains unidentified.

TCRdb's copy holds only in-frame clones and misses some; the assay was immunoSEQ multiplex PCR. The sample lists some 96,000 clones; approximately 94% were seen once. The sequence derives from a human donor in good health. Material for sequencing was non-Treg CD4+ T cells sorted from blood.

The CDR3 DNA is TGTGCCAGCAGCTTAGAACGACTAGCGGGAGGCTACAATGAGCAGTTCTTC. It translates to CASSLERLAGGYNEQFF. This chain links TRBV7-9 with TRBJ2-1; the match to TRBD2 covers 13 bases. The germline V gene has CDR1 SEHNR and CDR2 FQNEAQ (reference sequence). Unmatched junction bases numbered 3, after V lost 1 base and J lost 3 bases. This CDR3 spans 17 amino acids. The full variable domain, its missing parts supplied by reference TRBV7-9 and TRBJ2-1, is DTGVSQNPRHKITKRGQNVTFRCDPISEHNRLYWYRQTLGQGPEFLTYFQNEAQLEKSRLLSDRFSAERPKGSFSTLEIQRTEQGDSAMYLCASSLERLAGGYNEQFFGPGTRLTVL.